The 32 T cell receptor beta chains listed next were all sequenced from one sample in a study of Ad26.COV2.S vaccination and SARS-CoV-2 variants. Treatment given: about 20 received Ad26.COV2.S at low or high dose, single or two shots; a few received placebo; per-sample allocation not given. Material that was analyzed had been drawn on day 63 after the first vaccine or placebo injection. Assay used: immunoSEQ multiplex PCR; TCRdb lists only in-frame clones, some missing. The sample includes approximately 300,000 clones, around 81% of them seen just once. The sample was peripheral blood, taken in a trial of Ad26.COV2.S vaccine versus placebo. The receptors here all came from a person between 18 and 60 years old who received the Ad26.COV2.S COVID-19 vaccine or a placebo.

V gene TRBV11-3 combines with J gene TRBJ1-6; no clear D gene. Trimming took 0 bases from V and 8 from J, leaving 5 bases between them. The CDR3 consists of 13 residues. CDR1 SGHNT and CDR2 YENEEA come from the germline V gene. The CDR3 sequence is CASSLERDSPLHF. CDR3 DNA sequence: TGTGCCAGCAGCTTAGAGAGAGATTCACCCCTCCACTTT.

V usage is TRBV7-9 and J usage is TRBJ2-7; D not certain. Trimming cost V 1 base and J 3 bases, with 4 bases left between them. Per germline, CDR1 SEHNR and CDR2 FQNEAQ (reference sequence). This CDR3 has 12 amino acids. The CDR3 region is CASSLGRYEQYF. In DNA, the CDR3 is TGTGCCAGCAGCTTAGGCCGCTACGAGCAGTACTTC.

V gene TRBV10-3 combines with J gene TRBJ2-2; TRBD2 is a possible D gene (5 bases). V lost 3 bases and J 3 bases, leaving 20 bases between the germline ends. Germline V lookup: CDR1 ENHRY, CDR2 SYGVKD. This CDR3 region has 18 residues. CDR3 in amino acids: CAISDMGRARTDTGELFF. The CDR3, as DNA: TGTGCCATCAGTGATATGGGGAGAGCGAGAACGGACACCGGGGAGCTGTTTTTT.

The CDR3 loop is CASSQGPLSQETQYF. The CDR3 region has the DNA TGTGCCAGCAGCCAAGGGCCCCTCAGCCAAGAGACCCAGTACTTC. The chain recombines TRBV3-1 (or the pseudogene TRBV3-2) with TRBJ2-5; D is uncertain. Trimming removed 1 base from V and 1 base from J, with 10 bases in between. Germline V gene data show CDR1 as LGHDT and CDR2 as YNNKEL (reference sequence). The CDR3 is 15 amino acids.

This chain connects TRBV9 to TRBJ2-3, with 8 bases that match TRBD2. The CDR3 contains 16 residues. The germline V gene has CDR1 SGDLS and CDR2 YYNGEE. The V segment lost 3 bases and the J segment 0 bases; nucleotides outside the gene matches: 6. The CDR3 sequence is CASSAASGRSTDTQYF. The CDR3, as DNA: TGTGCCAGCAGCGCCGCTAGCGGGCGTAGCACAGATACGCAGTATTTT. The variable domain in full, completed from reference TRBV9 and TRBJ2-3, reads DSGVTQTPKHLITATGQRVTLRCSPRSGDLSVYWYQQSLDQGLQFLIQYYNGEERAKGNILERFSAQQFPDLHSELNLSSLELGDSALYFCASSAASGRSTDTQYFGPGTRLTVL.

A few counts support this clone. This specimen includes other DNA sequences encoding the same CDR3. The chain is built from TRBV5-4 and TRBJ2-3; unclear D gene. V gave up 0 bases and J gave up 1 base, with 3 bases separating them. CDR3 size: 13 residues. Germline-derived CDR1 and CDR2 are SGHNT and YYREEE (reference sequence). The CDR3 loop reads CASSLGGTDTQYF. CDR3 DNA: TGTGCCAGCAGCTTGGGGGGCACAGATACGCAGTATTTT.

The V and J genes are TRBV7-9 and TRBJ1-2; D might be TRBD1 (6 bases). V lost 5 bases and J 13 bases, leaving 17 bases between the germline ends. CDR3 length: 12 amino acids. CDR1 and CDR2 from the germline V gene are SEHNR and FQNEAQ (reference sequence). CDR3: CASSVGGGKGTF. DNA of the CDR3: TGTGCCAGCAGCGTAGGAGGGGGGAAGGGCACCTTC.

The genes are TRBV5-6 and TRBJ1-4; D ambiguous. V was cut by 0 bases and J by 8 bases, with 8 bases left in between. CDR3 length: 13 amino acids. CDR1 is SGHDT and CDR2 is YYEEEE in the germline V gene. The CDR3, as DNA: TGTGCCAGCAGCTTGGGGAATGAGGAAAAACTGTTTTTT. This gives the protein CASSLGNEEKLFF.

This chain uses TRBV4-1 with TRBJ1-1; 10 nucleotides match TRBD1. The CDR3 sequence is 19 residues long. Germline loops: CDR1 MGHRA, CDR2 YSYEKL. The V segment lost 1 base and the J segment 4 bases; nucleotides outside the gene matches: 15. The CDR3 DNA reads TGCGCCAGCAGCCAAGTGGGAATGGGACAGGGGAATATTCGCACTGAAGCTTTCTTT. Translation gives CASSQVGMGQGNIRTEAFF.

The chain links TRBV19 to TRBJ2-7; 7 bases are shared with TRBD1. Per the germline V gene, CDR1 is LNHDA and CDR2 is SQIVND (reference sequence). The CDR3 spans 15 residues. V shed 4 bases and J 0 bases; nucleotides not matched to a gene: 6. The CDR3 DNA is TGTGCCAGTAGTACCTCCGACAGGGTCTCCTACGAGCAGTACTTC. Translation: CASSTSDRVSYEQYF.

The chain carries TRBV5-4 and TRBJ2-3, with 8 bases identical to TRBD1. The CDR3 totals 15 residues. V gave up 0 bases and J gave up 7 bases; unmatched junction bases: 7. Germline CDR1 reads SGHNT; CDR2 reads YYREEE (reference sequence). The CDR3 loop reads CASSLGGQGSYTQYF. Written as DNA, the CDR3 is TGTGCCAGCAGCTTGGGCGGACAGGGCTCCTATACGCAGTATTTT.

This chain joins TRBV20-1 and TRBJ2-5; D is perhaps TRBD2 (5 bases). V was clipped by 3 bases and J by 5 bases, with 7 bases between them. This CDR3 comprises 11 residues. CDR1 is DFQATT, CDR2 SNEGSKA, per germline (reference sequence). This CDR3 is CSARTGETQYF. In DNA form, the CDR3 reads TGCAGTGCTAGGACGGGGGAGACCCAGTACTTC.

The chain is built from TRBV6-6 and TRBJ2-5; the D call may be TRBD1 or TRBD2 (5 bases each). The CDR3 extends over 13 amino acids. Per the germline V gene, CDR1 is MNHNY and CDR2 is SVGAGI (reference sequence). With 2 bases removed from V and 5 bases from J, the gap between germline ends came to 9 bases. The CDR3 sequence is CASSYGGWETQYF. DNA of the CDR3: TGTGCCAGCAGTTACGGGGGTTGGGAGACCCAGTACTTC.

The chain joins TRBV10-3 to TRBJ1-2, with TRBD1 matching over 7 bases. Germline values: CDR1 ENHRY, CDR2 SYGVKD. This CDR3 has 16 residues. Trimming at V came to 10 bases and at J to 0 bases, leaving 14 bases not matched to a gene. CDR3 in DNA: TGTGCCACCGGCCCCCGGGACAGCGCTACTAACTATGGCTACACCTTC. Its protein product is CATGPRDSATNYGYTF.

The chain is built from TRBV3-1 (or the pseudogene TRBV3-2) and TRBJ2-3, with TRBD2 matching 16 bases. This CDR3 spans 18 amino acids. V gave up 4 bases and J gave up 1 base; unmatched junction bases: 5. Germline lookup yields CDR1 LGHDT and CDR2 YNNKEL (reference sequence). In nucleotides, the CDR3 is TGTGCCAGCAGCCGCGGGACTAGCGGGGGGGCGGGCACAGATACGCAGTATTTT. Amino acids: CASSRGTSGGAGTDTQYF.

The genes are TRBV24-1 and TRBJ1-2; D gene unclear. The V end was cut by 4 bases, the J end by 8 bases, with 10 bases between. This CDR3 has 12 amino acids. Germline V gives CDR1 KGHDR, CDR2 SFDVKD. The CDR3 here is CATSDLVGGYTF. The CDR3 DNA reads TGTGCCACCAGTGACTTGGTCGGCGGCTACACCTTC.

V usage is TRBV4-1 and J usage is TRBJ2-7, with unresolved D. Germline V gene lookup returns CDR1 MGHRA and CDR2 YSYEKL. The CDR3 sequence is 14 residues long. The ends were cut back, 2 bases at V and 0 bases at J, with 8 bases in the middle. CDR3 sequence (DNA): TGCGCCAGCAGCCAATACCACCTCTCCTACGAGCAGTACTTC. It codes for CASSQYHLSYEQYF.

The V gene is TRBV18, the J gene TRBJ1-5, with D tentatively TRBD1 (5 bases). The V end was cut by 2 bases, the J end by 4 bases, with 24 bases between. CDR3 length equals 19 residues. Per germline, CDR1 KGHSH and CDR2 LQKENI. The CDR3 loop reads CASSPGMFAGGVGNQPQHF. CDR3 in DNA: TGTGCCAGCTCACCAGGGATGTTCGCCGGGGGTGTGGGTAATCAGCCCCAGCATTTT.

This clone was detected a few times. The V and J genes are TRBV5-6 and TRBJ1-6; D gene uncertain. The CDR3 totals 13 residues. V was shortened by 2 bases and J by 7 bases, with 7 bases between the two germline ends. Germline-derived CDR1 and CDR2 are SGHDT and YYEEEE. The CDR3 loop reads CASSFYRNSPLHF. CDR3 DNA sequence: TGTGCCAGCAGCTTCTACCGCAATTCACCCCTCCACTTT. The entire variable domain, with the rest obtained from reference TRBV5-6 and TRBJ1-6, is as follows: DAGVTQSPTHLIKTRGQQVTLRCSPKSGHDTVSWYQQALGQGPQFIFQYYEEEERQRGNFPDRFSGHQFPNYSSELNVNALLLGDSALYLCASSFYRNSPLHFGNGTRLTVT.

This rearrangement joins TRBV19 to TRBJ1-5; D call uncertain. The V gene lost 6 bases and the J gene lost 4 bases, with 22 bases spanning the gap. The CDR3 loop spans 17 amino acids. The germline V gene has CDR1 LNHDA and CDR2 SQIVND (reference sequence). The CDR3 loop reads CASSRGYSFVGNQPQHF. The CDR3 DNA follows: TGTGCCAGTAGCCGTGGGTACAGTTTTGTGGGTAATCAGCCCCAGCATTTT.

This sequence joins TRBV9 and TRBJ1-2; D gene unclear. V lost 4 bases and J 6 bases, leaving 7 bases between the germline ends. This CDR3 contains 11 residues. Per the germline V gene, CDR1 is SGDLS and CDR2 is YYNGEE. CDR3 sequence reads: CASSPLDGYTF. The CDR3 nucleotides read TGTGCCAGCAGCCCCCTGGATGGCTACACCTTC.

The V and J genes are TRBV9 and TRBJ1-3, with a possible D match to TRBD1 (5 bases). The germline gives CDR1 SGDLS, CDR2 YYNGEE. Trimming removed 4 bases from V and 4 bases from J, with 15 bases in between. The CDR3 totals 15 residues. The chain's CDR3 is CASSPREGRGNTIYF. CDR3 nucleotides: TGTGCCAGCAGCCCCCGGGAGGGGAGGGGAAACACCATATATTTT.

The chain couples TRBV9 to TRBJ2-3, with 9 bases matching TRBD2. CDR1 is SGDLS and CDR2 is YYNGEE in the germline V gene. The CDR3 is made up of 15 amino acids. V was pared by 1 base and J by 2 bases, with 2 bases of the junction left unmatched. The CDR3 sequence is CASSVRLAATDTQYF. The CDR3 DNA reads as TGTGCCAGCAGCGTACGACTAGCGGCCACAGATACGCAGTATTTT.

V gene TRBV11-2 combines with J gene TRBJ2-3; 10 bases are a match to TRBD2. Trimming removed 1 base from V and 5 bases from J; junction bases left unmatched: 6. Germline V gene sequence: CDR1 SGHAT, CDR2 FQNNGV. This CDR3 has 16 residues. CDR3 nucleotides: TGTGCCAGCAGCTTAGGGGCTAGCGGGGGTCTAGATACGCAGTATTTT. Protein: CASSLGASGGLDTQYF.

The rearrangement links TRBV7-9 to TRBJ2-1; the D gene could be TRBD1 or TRBD2 (6 bases each). This CDR3 has 16 amino acids. The ends were cut back, 2 bases at V and 8 bases at J, with 19 bases in the middle. The germline gives CDR1 SEHNR, CDR2 FQNEAQ (reference sequence). The CDR3 DNA reads TGTGCCAGCAGCTTAAGTGGGGGGCGGCTATCCGATGAGCAGTTCTTC. Encoded protein: CASSLSGGRLSDEQFF.

The chain employs TRBV12-3 or TRBV12-4 and TRBJ2-5; D gene unclear. The CDR3 totals 13 residues. The V end was cut by 3 bases, the J end by 5 bases, with 10 bases between. In nucleotides, the CDR3 is TGTGCCAGCAGTTTCCGGCGAGAGGAGACCCAGTACTTC. Translation: CASSFRREETQYF.

The V call is TRBV6-4, the J call TRBJ2-1, with unresolved D. The germline CDR1 and CDR2 sequences are MRHNA and SNTAGT. The CDR3 totals 14 residues. V was trimmed by 4 bases and J by 6 bases, leaving 13 bases between them. CDR3 bases: TGTGCCAGCAGTGCCCGCGGAAATACCAATGAGCAGTTCTTC. Its translation: CASSARGNTNEQFF.

This clone was recorded a few times. V gene TRBV18 combines with J gene TRBJ2-7; 9 positions agree with TRBD2. V trimming: 3 bases; J trimming: 5 bases; junction bases outside the gene matches: 5. Germline V lookup: CDR1 KGHSH, CDR2 LQKENI. The CDR3 totals 14 residues. CDR3 in amino acids: CASSPSGGRHEQYF. In DNA form, the CDR3 reads TGTGCCAGCTCACCGAGCGGGGGGAGGCACGAGCAGTACTTC.

Ten or more counts support this clone. The chain recombines TRBV15 with TRBJ1-2; D unclear. The CDR3 spans 13 residues. Trimming pared 8 bases from V and 5 bases from J, leaving 15 bases between. Germline assignment: CDR1 LNHNV and CDR2 YYDKDF (reference sequence). The CDR3: CATARRGSYGYTF. CDR3 nucleotides: TGTGCCACCGCTAGACGTGGCTCTTATGGCTACACCTTC.

In DNA, the CDR3 is TGTGCCAGTAGTGGGGTCGGGGGCACAGATACGCAGTATTTT. Translated, it gives CASSGVGGTDTQYF. The J gene is TRBJ2-3, the V gene TRBV19, with D perhaps TRBD2 (5 bases). Germline V CDR1 and CDR2: LNHDA, SQIVND (reference sequence). Deletions cut 5 bases from V and 1 base from J, with 10 bases between. The CDR3 is 14 residues long.

The chain employs TRBV9 and TRBJ1-2; a possible D gene is TRBD1 (6 bases). Trimming stripped 8 bases from V and 5 bases from J, with 19 bases between. The CDR3 is made up of 14 amino acids. Germline V CDR1 and CDR2: SGDLS, YYNGEE. Here the CDR3 DNA reads TGTGCCAGTAAGGGGGGGATCGGAGGGTATGGCTACACCTTC. Translated: CASKGGIGGYGYTF.

This clone occurred a few times. V usage is TRBV19 and J usage is TRBJ1-5; perhaps TRBD1 as D (5 bases). There are 15 residues in the CDR3. CDR1 and CDR2 (germline): LNHDA, SQIVND (reference sequence). The ends were cut back, 10 bases at V and 2 bases at J, with 18 bases in the middle. CDR3 bases: TGTGCCACCACCTCGGGGGTCTCGCGCAATCAGCCCCAGCATTTT. Translation: CATTSGVSRNQPQHF.